The clone carrying this TCR beta chain has a handful of counts. What it binds is unknown. This record comes from a study of identical twins. Overall study findings and caveats: Carriage of fewer insertions was seen in abundant cord blood beta clonotypes, whereas memory repertoires showed none. Alpha sequences that were out-of-frame and twin-shared showed an excess of low generation probability.

This CDR3 comprises 15 residues. The ends lost 7 bases at V and 5 bases at J; junction bases unmatched: 10. Germline lookup yields CDR1 MGHDK and CDR2 SYGVNS. Each cDNA held unique molecular identifiers, and template switching gave it a universal primer site. One entry per CDR3 protein, called by TCRdb with MiXCR from the 5' RACE reads. Of roughly 1.6 million distinct CDR3 sequences listed, about 31% are singletons. The chain links TRBV25-1 to TRBJ2-2, with 7 bases that match TRBD2. The TCR originated in a newborn girl in good health. The sample taken for sequencing was cord blood. The CDR3 spells CASTPAGRGTGELFF. The CDR3 DNA is TGTGCCAGCACTCCCGCCGGGCGGGGGACCGGGGAGCTGTTTTTT.